What follows are 4 T cell receptor beta chains derived from one specimen sequenced in a study of cytomegalovirus exposure and HLA in healthy donors. 60 Vbeta and 13 Jbeta primers were used in PCR. TCRdb's table, derived via immunoSEQ multiplex PCR, lists solely in-frame clones and lacks some. The data show some 77,000 clones, with almost 80% seen just once and around 21% held by the top ten. What was sequenced was PBMCs. These receptors were obtained from a woman between 35 and 50 years old in good health and CMV-seropositive.

V and J are TRBV6-5 and TRBJ1-5, with 9 bases lining up with TRBD1. This CDR3 region has 14 residues. J gave up 4 bases and V 8 bases, and 6 bases lay outside the gene matches. Germline lookup yields CDR1 MNHEY and CDR2 SVGAGI. The CDR3 reads CASVGTGQNQPQHF. The DNA of the CDR3 is TGTGCCAGCGTCGGGACAGGGCAAAATCAGCCCCAGCATTTT.

The rearrangement joins TRBV28 to TRBJ1-2; the match to TRBD1 covers 7 bases. V trimming: 6 bases; J trimming: 2 bases; junction bases outside the gene matches: 12. CDR3 size: 16 residues. Germline V gene data show CDR1 as MDHEN and CDR2 as SYDVKM. Here the CDR3 DNA reads TGTGCCAGCAGATTCAGGGGGGAGTCGGCCAACTATGGCTACACCTTC. It specifies CASRFRGESANYGYTF.

This clone was seen once. The rearrangement joins TRBV27 to TRBJ2-7; no firm D call. Trimming took off 3 bases at V and 7 bases at J, with 19 bases between the two ends. Germline values: CDR1 MNHEY, CDR2 SMNVEV (reference sequence). The CDR3 has 15 amino acids. The CDR3 DNA is TGTGCCAGCAGTTTTGGAACAGAAGCTACGTCTGAGCAGTACTTC. Translating gives CASSFGTEATSEQYF.

The chain combines TRBV7-6 with TRBJ1-3; D unclear. Trimming removed 2 bases from V and 0 bases from J, with 14 bases in between. The CDR3 runs to 17 residues. Germline V lookup: CDR1 SGHVS, CDR2 FNYEAQ. The CDR3, as DNA: TGTGCCAGCAGCTTAACCTCTTGGAGGGACTCTGGAAACACCATATATTTT. Translating gives CASSLTSWRDSGNTIYF.